The rows below give T cell receptor beta chains drawn from one sample of a study of post-analysis software for immune sequencing data. TCRdb reprocessed the PCR reads with MiXCR, giving one entry per CDR3 protein. The table has 430,000 or so distinct CDR3 sequences, less than 40% seen once; the top ten hold 7.6%. Sequenced: blood. The receptors stem from a girl aged 2 to 10 with multiple sclerosis. CDR3s include the opening cysteine and the closing phenylalanine or tryptophan. Fields, in order: V gene, D gene, clone size, J gene, CDR3 DNA, CDR3 protein. A D gene is named only where the DNA matches it firmly. Clone size is given for some rows only: seen once, a few or many times, or a class if the clone is expanded.

TRBV6-1	NA	NA	TRBJ2-7	TGTGCCAGCAGTGATACCGGGGGCATACACGAGCAGTACTTC	CASSDTGGIHEQYF
TRBV10-3	NA	NA	TRBJ1-5	TGTGCCACCGGGACTGTGGATCAGCCCCAGCATTTT	CATGTVDQPQHF
TRBV15	TRBD1	few	TRBJ2-7	TGTGCCATTTGGGGACAGGGGTCCTACGAGCAGTACTTC	CAIWGQGSYEQYF
TRBV7-9	NA	NA	TRBJ2-1	TGTGCCAGCAGCGGGACGTACAATGAGCAGTTCTTC	CASSGTYNEQFF
TRBV7-6	TRBD2	NA	TRBJ2-7	TGTGCCAGCAGCCCGAGGACTAGCGGGATATACGAGCAGTACTTC	CASSPRTSGIYEQYF
TRBV5-1	TRBD1	NA	TRBJ1-2	TGCGCCAGCAGCTTGGCCGCAGGGGGCAACTATGGCTACACCTTC	CASSLAAGGNYGYTF
TRBV18	NA	few	TRBJ2-7	TGTGCCAGCTCAGTAGCGAGCTACGAGCAGTACTTC	CASSVASYEQYF
TRBV9	NA	NA	TRBJ2-1	TGTGCCAGCAGCGTAGGGGGGGCCGGTATCACGAAGACCCAGTTCTTC	CASSVGGAGITKTQFF
TRBV12-3/TRBV12-4	NA	NA	TRBJ2-7	TGTGCCAGCAGCTCGGCTAGCAGGCAGTACTTC	CASSSASRQYF
TRBV7-2	TRBD1	NA	TRBJ2-7	TGTGCCAGCAGCTCCGGGACAGCTAACTACGAGCAGTACTTC	CASSSGTANYEQYF
TRBV20-1	NA	many	TRBJ2-3	TGCAGTGCTAGCGGCACAGATACGCAGTATTTT	CSASGTDTQYF
TRBV2	NA	few	TRBJ2-4	TGTGCCAGCATGCTCACGGAAGGGAAAAACATTCAGTACTTC	CASMLTEGKNIQYF
TRBV7-6	TRBD1	NA	TRBJ2-7	TGTGCCAGCAGCTCGACAGGGGTCTTTTACGAGCAGTACTTC	CASSSTGVFYEQYF
TRBV3-1	NA	NA	TRBJ1-2	TGTGCCAGCAGTCAGGGTTCAGTCCGAATGATTGGCTACACCTTC	CASSQGSVRMIGYTF
TRBV6-6	NA	NA	TRBJ2-4	TGTGCCAGTATGAGTCCAGGGAAAAACATTCAGTACTTC	CASMSPGKNIQYF
TRBV7-3	NA	NA	TRBJ2-5	TGTGCCAGCAGCTTGACGGGCCTCCGGGAGGAGACCCAGTACTTC	CASSLTGLREETQYF
TRBV3-1	NA	NA	TRBJ2-3	TGTGCCAGCAGCCAGGGAGGACGGGATACGCAGTATTTT	CASSQGGRDTQYF
TRBV5-5	NA	NA	TRBJ2-7	TGTGCCAGCAGCCGGCGTTTGGACGAGCAGTACTTC	CASSRRLDEQYF
TRBV20-1	NA	few	TRBJ2-7	TGCAGTGCTGACGGACATTCCGCCTACTACGAGCAGTACTTC	CSADGHSAYYEQYF
TRBV7-9	TRBD1	few	TRBJ1-5	TGTGCCAGCAGCCTCGGACAGGGGGCGTATCAGCCCCAGCATTTT	CASSLGQGAYQPQHF
TRBV15	TRBD1	NA	TRBJ1-1	TGTGCCACCAGCAGCGAGCCGGGACAGTTTTTGAACACTGAAGCTTTCTTT	CATSSEPGQFLNTEAFF
TRBV12-3/TRBV12-4	TRBD2	NA	TRBJ2-3	TGTGCCACCGCCGGCCTAGCGGGCAGCACAGATACGCAGTATTTT	CATAGLAGSTDTQYF
TRBV5-1	NA	NA	TRBJ2-7	TGCGCCAGCAGCTTGGCGGTGGGGGCAGCCTACGAGCAGTACTTC	CASSLAVGAAYEQYF
TRBV4-3	TRBD1	few	TRBJ2-1	TGCGCCAGCAGCCAAGGGGACAGGGTTCGGAATGAGCAGTTCTTC	CASSQGDRVRNEQFF
TRBV6-2/TRBV6-3	NA	NA	TRBJ2-2	TGTGCCAGCAGTTATCAGAGACCAGGGCGTATCGGGGAGCTGTTTTTT	CASSYQRPGRIGELFF
TRBV20-1	NA	NA	TRBJ1-1	TGCAGTGCTAGTAGGGCACAGGCCATGAACACTGAAGCTTTCTTT	CSASRAQAMNTEAFF
TRBV24-1	NA	NA	TRBJ2-3	TGTGCCACCAGTGATTCGGTTATGACAGATACGCAGTATTTT	CATSDSVMTDTQYF
TRBV12-3/TRBV12-4	NA	NA	TRBJ1-1	TGTGCCAGCAGTTTTCCCCCTCACAGCCCCATGAACACTGAAGCTTTCTTT	CASSFPPHSPMNTEAFF
TRBV6-5	NA	NA	TRBJ2-5	TGTGCCAGCAGTTATTTTGACGGTTCCCAAGAGACCCAGTACTTC	CASSYFDGSQETQYF